This TCR beta chain was obtained from a study of T cell changes during pregnancy in multiple sclerosis. Germline loops: CDR1 SGHNT, CDR2 YYREEE (reference sequence). This CDR3 region has 15 residues. The ends were cut back, 2 bases at V and 4 bases at J, with 13 bases in the middle. Here immunoSEQ multiplex PCR was the method, and the copy in TCRdb shows in-frame clones only, minus some. Here the sample spans tens of thousands of clones, roughly 94% being singletons. The starting material was peripheral blood, obtained in the third trimester of pregnancy. This chain links TRBV5-4 with TRBJ2-1; tentative D call: TRBD2 (6 bases). This TCR was recovered from a female donor with multiple sclerosis, enrolled in a pregnancy study. DNA for the CDR3: TGTGCCAGCAGCTTCGGGGGTCCGATGTACAATGAGCAGTTCTTC. This codes for CASSFGGPMYNEQFF.